This TCR beta chain was recorded in a study of cytomegalovirus exposure and HLA in healthy donors. Details on this clone: Its antigen is undetermined.

The donors (healthy individuals) were bone marrow donors. V shed 5 bases, J shed 3 bases, and the junction held 7 bases outside the gene matches. In germline, CDR1 is SGHTA, CDR2 FQGTGA. The CDR3 is made up of 15 amino acids. Study-wide results and limits: Donors were assumed by presence/absence analyses to have roughly uniform sequencing depth. Later examination showed HLA-associated TCR beta chains had greater clonal expansion than equally common others.

PCR involved 60 Vbeta and 13 Jbeta primers. The protocol was immunoSEQ multiplex PCR, while the TCRdb copy is restricted to in-frame clones and leaves out a portion. This table holds around 200,000 clones, 82% found once. This sequence originates from a man aged 40-49 years in good health and CMV-seropositive. Source material: PBMCs. The V gene is TRBV7-3, the J gene TRBJ2-3, with TRBD2 identical over 8 bases. The CDR3 coding sequence is TGTGCCAGCAGCGTCTCGGGGGGGGAGACAGATACGCAGTATTTT. Protein sequence: CASSVSGGETDTQYF.